These 17 T cell receptor beta chains share one sample of origin, sequenced in a study of identical twins (dated by TCRdb to 2015 to 2016). Libraries came from 5' RACE. The sequencer listed for this sample is Illumina HiSeq 2000. TCRdb reanalyzed the raw reads on its own, using fastp at Q25 for trimming and MiXCR for clone calling, and kept in-frame beta chains. For every CDR3 protein sequence, its rows merge into one entry that carries the most common genes and DNA. The sample records a few hundred thousand distinct CDR3 sequences, under 9% of which are singletons. The leading ten clones occupy roughly 2.1% of the sample. These sequences were also reported in another study, on yellow fever vaccine responses in identical twins.

Sample: memory (CD45RO+) T cells sorted from blood. The meaning of the sample's cell subset or site label: CD45RO+ enriched T cells. These receptors all come from a woman between 18 and 29 years old in good health.

This clonotype was seen only a few times. CDR3 sequence reads: CASSEGTYEQYF. The CDR3, as DNA: TGTGCCAGCAGTGAAGGAACCTACGAGCAGTACTTC. The rearrangement links TRBV2 to TRBJ2-7; D is uncertain. The V gene's germline CDR1 is SNHLY and CDR2 FYNNEI. This CDR3 has 12 amino acids. V was pared by 1 base and J by 2 bases, with 3 bases between.

This clonotype was picked up a small number of times. The chain is built from TRBV5-1 and TRBJ2-1; D possibly corresponds to TRBD1 (5 bases). V gave up 0 bases and J gave up 9 bases, with 19 bases separating them. This CDR3 has 16 amino acids. Germline loops: CDR1 SGHRS, CDR2 YFSETQ. The CDR3 reads CASSLGGRARRGEQFF. The CDR3 bases are TGCGCCAGCAGCTTGGGGGGCAGGGCCCGTCGTGGTGAGCAGTTCTTC.

This clonotype was counted many times. The genes are TRBV12-3 or TRBV12-4 and TRBJ1-3; 7 bases map to TRBD1. The CDR3 covers 14 residues. Trimming cost V 6 bases and J 2 bases; bases outside gene matches: 4. CDR3 bases: TGTGCCAGCAGCCCGGGACAGCCTGGAAACACCATATATTTT. Amino acids: CASSPGQPGNTIYF.

The rearrangement uses TRBV3-1 and TRBJ2-4; 8 bases agree with TRBD2. This CDR3 has 17 amino acids. Losses at the gene ends were 4 bases for V and 3 bases for J; bases not matched to a gene: 11. CDR1 is LGHDT, CDR2 YNNKEL, per germline (reference sequence). This CDR3 reads CASSPGLAGVGKNIQYF. CDR3 DNA: TGTGCCAGCAGCCCTGGACTAGCTGGAGTGGGCAAAAACATTCAGTACTTC. Filled out from reference TRBV3-1 and TRBJ2-4, the complete variable domain reads DTAVSQTPKYLVTQMGNDKSIKCEQNLGHDTMYWYKQDSKKFLKIMFSYNNKELIINETVPNRFSPKSPDKAHLNLHINSLELGDSAVYFCASSPGLAGVGKNIQYFGAGTRLSVL.

The table lists this clonotype with many counts. The V call is TRBV11-2, the J call TRBJ1-2; TRBD1 might be the D (5 bases). Germline lookup yields CDR1 SGHAT and CDR2 FQNNGV. This CDR3 spans 15 amino acids. V lost 0 bases and J 2 bases, leaving 10 bases between the germline ends. In DNA, the CDR3 is TGTGCCAGCAGCTTAGAACGAGGGGCCAACTATGGCTACACCTTC. Protein: CASSLERGANYGYTF.

This clonotype appeared a few times. V and J are TRBV15 and TRBJ2-3, with D unclear. Germline V lookup: CDR1 LNHNV, CDR2 YYDKDF (reference sequence). The CDR3 is 16 amino acids. Trimming cost V 0 bases and J 1 base, with 11 bases left between them. CDR3 sequence reads: CATSRDGERGTDTQYF. CDR3 coding DNA: TGTGCCACCAGCAGAGATGGTGAGAGAGGCACAGATACGCAGTATTTT.

This sequence joins TRBV2 and TRBJ2-1, with a tentative D call TRBD1 (5 bases). This CDR3 has 15 amino acids. Per the germline V gene, CDR1 is SNHLY and CDR2 is FYNNEI. V was pared by 3 bases and J by 4 bases, with 13 bases between. DNA of the CDR3: TGTGCCAGCAGTGATAGGGGTACTGTATACAATGAGCAGTTCTTC. Its translation is CASSDRGTVYNEQFF.

This clonotype occurred many times. This chain links TRBV4-1 with TRBJ1-4; maybe TRBD1 (5 bases). The germline V gene encodes CDR1 MGHRA and CDR2 YSYEKL. The CDR3 totals 16 residues. V shed 1 base and J shed 7 bases, with 16 bases lying between them. The CDR3 is CASSQADRGRSEKLFF. The DNA for the CDR3 is TGCGCCAGCAGCCAAGCAGATCGGGGCAGGAGTGAAAAACTGTTTTTT.

Only a few counts were recorded for this clonotype. The rearrangement uses TRBV21-1 and TRBJ2-7. TRBV21-1 is deemed a pseudogene. The CDR3 is made up of 14 amino acids. DNA for the CDR3: TGTGCCAGCAGCAAAGTTGGGAGCTCCTACGAGCAGTACGTC. Amino acids: CASSKVGSSYEQYV.

This chain connects TRBV2 to TRBJ1-2, with TRBD1 as a possible D gene (5 bases). CDR3 size: 13 residues. V dropped 4 bases and J dropped 8 bases, with 14 bases sitting between them. Germline V CDR1 and CDR2: SNHLY, FYNNEI. CDR3 coding DNA: TGTGCCAGCAGTGCGGGCAGGGTGTTGGGCTACACCTTC. Encoded protein: CASSAGRVLGYTF. Filled out from reference TRBV2 and TRBJ1-2, the complete variable domain reads EPEVTQTPSHQVTQMGQEVILRCVPISNHLYFYWYRQILGQKVEFLVSFYNNEISEKSEIFDDQFSVERPDGSNFTLKIRSTKLEDSAMYFCASSAGRVLGYTFGSGTRLTVV.

The V call is TRBV2, the J call TRBJ1-1; D unresolved. V lost 5 bases, J lost 4 bases, and 17 bases lay in between. CDR1 SNHLY and CDR2 FYNNEI come from the germline V gene. This CDR3 is built from 15 residues. CDR3 coding DNA: TGTGCCAGCAGTTACGGACGGAACTGGGGCACTGAAGCTTTCTTT. Translated: CASSYGRNWGTEAFF.

This clonotype turned up a few times. The chain couples TRBV15 to TRBJ2-3; weak D call: TRBD1 (5 bases). Trimming removed 3 bases from V and 1 base from J, with 11 bases in between. The CDR3 spans 15 residues. The germline V gene encodes CDR1 LNHNV and CDR2 YYDKDF (reference sequence). As DNA, the CDR3 is TGTGCCACCAGCAGCAGGAAACAGGGCACAGATACGCAGTATTTT. Encoded protein: CATSSRKQGTDTQYF.

The chain has TRBV18 and TRBJ2-2; possibly TRBD1 for D (5 bases). This CDR3 contains 14 residues. Trimming shortened V by 4 bases and J by 5 bases, and 11 bases separated the two germline ends. CDR1 and CDR2 (germline): KGHSH, LQKENI. CDR3 coding DNA: TGTGCCAGCTCACTTATGCAGGGAACCGGGGAGCTGTTTTTT. Its protein is CASSLMQGTGELFF.

The chain employs TRBV9 and TRBJ2-2; possible D gene TRBD2, 5 bases. Germline CDR1 SGDLS, CDR2 YYNGEE. V gave up 4 bases and J gave up 5 bases, with 15 bases separating them. The CDR3 contains 15 residues. The CDR3 nucleotides read TGTGCCAGCAGCTTGGACTCCCTGGGTACCGGGGAGCTGTTTTTT. This encodes CASSLDSLGTGELFF.

V usage is TRBV11-2 and J usage is TRBJ1-6; a weak D match, TRBD1 (5 bases). Germline V gene data show CDR1 as SGHAT and CDR2 as FQNNGV. V was cut by 6 bases and J by 7 bases, with 13 bases left in between. The CDR3 contains 14 residues. CDR3 DNA sequence: TGTGCCAGCAGTATCGGGGGGATGAATTCACCCCTCCACTTT. Amino acid sequence: CASSIGGMNSPLHF.

The chain is built from TRBV25-1 and TRBJ1-2; D unresolved. V dropped 4 bases and J dropped 2 bases, with 11 bases sitting between them. The CDR3 spans 14 residues. Per germline, CDR1 MGHDK and CDR2 SYGVNS. CDR3 loop: CASSGKSTNYGYTF. CDR3 DNA: TGTGCCAGCAGTGGCAAGTCTACAAACTATGGCTACACCTTC.

The rearrangement links TRBV4-1 to TRBJ1-1; unclear D gene. V was cut by 1 base and J by 0 bases, with 9 bases left in between. Germline V gene sequence: CDR1 MGHRA, CDR2 YSYEKL. This CDR3 is 15 amino acids long. DNA for the CDR3: TGCGCCAGCAGCCAAGTTGGCACCCTGAACACTGAAGCTTTCTTT. It encodes CASSQVGTLNTEAFF.